The 9 T cell receptor beta chains presented below share a single source sample, sequenced in a study of CD8+CD57+ T cells in acquired aplastic anemia. It was genomic DNA that served as the template for profiling TCR beta VDJ and CDR3. TCRdb reprocessed the reads via MiXCR and lists one record per CDR3 protein. The data show about 420,000 distinct CDR3 sequences, just under 70% seen once. Sequencing was done on a sample of sorted CD4+, CD8+, or CD8+CD57+ T cells (not recorded which) from PBMCs. These receptors were collected from a human donor in good health, serving as a control.

The V gene is TRBV7-2, the J gene TRBJ1-2; TRBD1 is a possible D gene (5 bases). Germline loops: CDR1 SGHTA, CDR2 FQGNSA. The CDR3 covers 14 residues. V lost 3 bases and J lost 4, with 12 bases in between. CDR3 amino acids: CASSFDSPGYGYTF. The CDR3, as DNA: TGTGCCAGCAGCTTTGACAGCCCGGGCTATGGCTACACCTTC.

This chain links TRBV9 with TRBJ1-2; D call uncertain. This CDR3 comprises 15 residues. Germline V gives CDR1 SGDLS, CDR2 YYNGEE. Trimming removed 3 bases at V and 10 bases at J, with 22 bases between. Here the CDR3 reads CASSAGFTYEQYYTF. The CDR3 nucleotides are TGTGCCAGCAGCGCGGGGTTCACCTACGAGCAGTACTACACCTTC.

As to this clonotype: An end of the junction differs from the germline gene, which may be a read error. The chain joins TRBV4-3 to TRBJ1-5; D gene uncertain. Germline V gene data show CDR1 as LGHNA and CDR2 as YSLEER. This CDR3 comprises 16 residues. CDR3 protein: CASSQDRAVSNQPQHF. The CDR3 bases are TGCGCCAGCAGCCAAGATCGGGCAGTAAGCAACCAGCCCCAGCATTTT.

This clonotype turned up a few times. The CDR3 does not close with the conserved phenylalanine or tryptophan, likely indicating a read error. The chain has TRBV2 and TRBJ2-5, with 11 nucleotides matching TRBD2. This CDR3 spans 14 amino acids. Germline CDR1 SNHLY, CDR2 FYNNEI. Here the CDR3 reads CARDARLAGETQYL. The CDR3, as DNA: TGCGCCAGAGACGCGAGACTAGCGGGGGAGACCCAGTACCTC.

This clonotype was counted ten times or more. The V and J genes are TRBV6-6 and TRBJ1-1, with 11 bases aligning to TRBD1. V gave up 6 bases and J gave up 2 bases; unmatched junction bases: 8. In germline, CDR1 is MNHNY, CDR2 SVGAGI (reference sequence). The CDR3 has 16 residues. CDR3 DNA sequence: TGTGCCAGCAGCCACCCCGGACAGGGGGCAAACACTGAAGCTTTCTTT. It specifies CASSHPGQGANTEAFF.

CDR3 sequence: CASSFLLGEPQHF. The CDR3 nucleotides are TGTGCCAGCAGCTTCTTGTTGGGCGAGCCCCAGCATTTT. The chain links TRBV12-3 or TRBV12-4 to TRBJ1-5; D is uncertain. Trimming removed 6 bases at V and 8 bases at J, with 14 bases between. The length of the CDR3 is 13 residues.

V is TRBV10-3 and J is TRBJ1-2; possibly TRBD1 for D (5 bases). The CDR3 consists of 16 residues. The V gene lost 3 bases and the J gene lost 4 bases, with 18 bases spanning the gap. Germline V gene data show CDR1 as ENHRY and CDR2 as SYGVKD. The CDR3 DNA follows: TGTGCCATCAGTGACTACACAGGAGGTGCGGCCTATGGCTACACCTTC. It encodes CAISDYTGGAAYGYTF.

There are many counts of this clonotype. The chain couples TRBV20-1 to TRBJ1-2; D is ambiguous. The CDR3 spans 13 residues. Looked up from germline, CDR1 is DFQATT and CDR2 is SNEGSKA (reference sequence). The V end lost 6 bases, the J end lost 0 bases, and 11 bases lay between the germline ends. The CDR3 is CSASLGTNYGYTF. CDR3 in DNA: TGCAGTGCGAGCCTGGGTACTAACTATGGCTACACCTTC.

The chain recombines TRBV7-2 with TRBJ2-3; the D call may be TRBD1 or TRBD2 (5 bases each). The J call may be in error: the DNA end matches TRBJ2-5 better. CDR3 size: 17 residues. Looked up from germline, CDR1 is SGHTA and CDR2 is FQGNSA. The CDR3, as DNA: TGTGCCAGCAGCTTAGCCAGCACCAGAGGGACCCAGTACACCCAGTACTTC. It yields the protein CASSLASTRGTQYTQYF.